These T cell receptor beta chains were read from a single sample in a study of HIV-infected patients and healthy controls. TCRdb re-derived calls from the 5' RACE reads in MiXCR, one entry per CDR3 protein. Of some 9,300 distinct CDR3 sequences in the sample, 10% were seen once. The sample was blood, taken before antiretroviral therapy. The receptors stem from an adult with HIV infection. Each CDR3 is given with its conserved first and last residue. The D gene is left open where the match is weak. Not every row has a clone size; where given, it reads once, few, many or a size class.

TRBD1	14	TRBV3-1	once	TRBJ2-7	TGTGCCAGCAGCCCCTACACAGGGGGGTACGAGCAGTACTTC	CASSPYTGGYEQYF
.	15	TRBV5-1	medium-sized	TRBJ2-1	TGCGCCAGCAGCTACCAGTCAGACTCCTACAATGAGCAGTTCTTC	CASSYQSDSYNEQFF
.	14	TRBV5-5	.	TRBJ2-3	TGTGCCAGCAGCTGGCCGGACGGAGGAGATACGCAGTATTTT	CASSWPDGGDTQYF
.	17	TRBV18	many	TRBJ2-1	TGTGCCAGCTCACCCCCTGCGAGAGGGGTATTCTACAATGAGCAGTTCTTC	CASSPPARGVFYNEQFF
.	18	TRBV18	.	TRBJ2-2	TGTGCCAGCTCAAGAATCCAATCCCAATTCTGGAACACCGGGGAGCTGTTTTTT	CASSRIQSQFWNTGELFF
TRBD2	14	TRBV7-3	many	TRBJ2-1	TGTGCCAGCAGCTATCCCGGGACTAGCGATGAGCAGTTCTTC	CASSYPGTSDEQFF
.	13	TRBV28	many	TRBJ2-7	TGTGCCAGCAGCCTCGCTACCGGAAACGAGCAGTACTTC	CASSLATGNEQYF
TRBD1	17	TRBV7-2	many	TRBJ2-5	TGTGCCAGCAGCCCCTTCCCCGGGACAGGGGGTCAAGAGACCCAGTACTTC	CASSPFPGTGGQETQYF
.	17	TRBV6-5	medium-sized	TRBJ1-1	TGTGCCAGCAGTCAAGAGACTTTTGAACAGTCGAACACTGAAGCTTTCTTT	CASSQETFEQSNTEAFF
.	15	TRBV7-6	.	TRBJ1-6	TGTGCCAGCAGCCCTCTAGGGACATTTAATTCACCCCTCCACTTT	CASSPLGTFNSPLHF
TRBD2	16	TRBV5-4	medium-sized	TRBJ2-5	TGTGCCAGCAGCTTGGACGGGACTAGCGGGACTAAGACCCAGTACTTC	CASSLDGTSGTKTQYF
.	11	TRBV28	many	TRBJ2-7	TGTGCCAGCAGCCCCAGGGGACGGCAGTACTTC	CASSPRGRQYF
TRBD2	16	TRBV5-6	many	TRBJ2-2	TGTGCCAGCAGCTGGGGACTAGCGGGAGGCACCGGGGAGCTGTTTTTT	CASSWGLAGGTGELFF
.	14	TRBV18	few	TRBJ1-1	TGTGCCAGCTCAGACAGGAACATGAACACTGAAGCTTTCTTT	CASSDRNMNTEAFF
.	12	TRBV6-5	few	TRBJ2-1	TGTGCCAGCAGTTACTCAGGGATTGAGCAGTTCTTC	CASSYSGIEQFF
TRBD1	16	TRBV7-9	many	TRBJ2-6	TGTGCCAGCAGCTTCTCCAGGGGGCTGGGGGCCAACGTCCTGACTTTC	CASSFSRGLGANVLTF
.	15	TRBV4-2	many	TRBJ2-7	TGTGCCAGCAGCCAAGGCCCGGGGGAATCCTACGAGCAGTACTTC	CASSQGPGESYEQYF
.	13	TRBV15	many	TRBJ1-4	TGTGCCACCAGCAGAGATATGCGAGAAAAACTGTTTTTT	CATSRDMREKLFF
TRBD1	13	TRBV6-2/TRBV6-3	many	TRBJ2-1	TGTGCCAGCAAGGGACAGATATACAATGAGCAGTTCTTC	CASKGQIYNEQFF
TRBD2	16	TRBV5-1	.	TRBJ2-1	TGCGCCAGCAGCTTGGAGCCTGGACTAGCGAACAATGAGCAGTTCTTC	CASSLEPGLANNEQFF
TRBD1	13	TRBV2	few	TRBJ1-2	TGTGCCAGCGAGCACCCGACAGGGGATGGCTACACCTTC	CASEHPTGDGYTF
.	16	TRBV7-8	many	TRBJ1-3	TGTGCCAGCAGCCCCCTTAAGGGCCCCCGAGGAAACACCATATATTTT	CASSPLKGPRGNTIYF
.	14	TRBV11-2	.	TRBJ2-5	TGTGCCAGCAGCTTAGATCAGGGGCGTGAGACCCAGTACTTC	CASSLDQGRETQYF
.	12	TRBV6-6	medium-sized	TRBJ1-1	TGTGCCAGCAGTTACGGGGAGGGTATAGCTTTCTTT	CASSYGEGIAFF
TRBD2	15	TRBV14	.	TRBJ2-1	TGTGCCAGCACCCCACCGGGACTAGCGGGCCTGCGGCAGTTCTTC	CASTPPGLAGLRQFF
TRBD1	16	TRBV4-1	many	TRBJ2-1	TGCGCCAGCAGCCAGGTCCGGGACAGGGTATCTGGGGAGCAGTTCTTC	CASSQVRDRVSGEQFF
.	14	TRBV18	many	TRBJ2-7	TGTGCCAGCTCACCACAGGGGCCTACCTACGAGCAGTACTTC	CASSPQGPTYEQYF
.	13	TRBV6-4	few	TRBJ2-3	TGTGCCAGCAGTGAGGACCCCACAGATACGCAGTATTTT	CASSEDPTDTQYF
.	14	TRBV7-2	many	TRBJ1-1	TGTGCCAGCAGCTTAGTGGGCGTGGTCACTGAAGCTTTCTTT	CASSLVGVVTEAFF
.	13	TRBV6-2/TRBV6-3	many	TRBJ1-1	TGTGCCAGCAGTCAAGAAATGAACACTGAAGCTTTCTTT	CASSQEMNTEAFF
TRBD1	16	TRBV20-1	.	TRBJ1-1	TGCAGTGCTAGAGATCTCACACAGGGGATACTCACTGAAGCTTTCTTT	CSARDLTQGILTEAFF
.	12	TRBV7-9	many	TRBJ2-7	TGTGCCAGCAGCTTAGAGTTCTACGAGCAGTACTTC	CASSLEFYEQYF
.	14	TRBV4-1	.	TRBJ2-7	TGCGCCAGCAGCCAAGATTGGTCGTCGGGGGAGCAGTACTTC	CASSQDWSSGEQYF
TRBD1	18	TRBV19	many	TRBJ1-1	TGTGCCAGTAGTATAGATCCCAGGGGGCGACGACCTAACACTGAAGCTTTCTTT	CASSIDPRGRRPNTEAFF
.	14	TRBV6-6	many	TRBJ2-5	TGTGCCAGCAGTTACGGGACCCACCAAGAGACCCAGTACTTC	CASSYGTHQETQYF
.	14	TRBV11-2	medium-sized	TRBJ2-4	TGTGCCAGCAGGCCGACGGTAGCCAAAAACATTCAGTACTTC	CASRPTVAKNIQYF
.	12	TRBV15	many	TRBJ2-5	TGTGCCACGGGGGGCAGTCTAGAGACCCAGTACTTC	CATGGSLETQYF
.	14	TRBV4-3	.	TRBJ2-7	TGCGCCAGCAGCCAAGAATATGTGGGTACCGAGCAGTACTTC	CASSQEYVGTEQYF
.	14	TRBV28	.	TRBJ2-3	TGTGCCACCCTCCCCTGGGAATCCACAGATACGCAGTATTTT	CATLPWESTDTQYF
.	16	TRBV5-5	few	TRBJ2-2	TGTGCCAGCAGCTTATGGGCAGGGATGATCACCGGGGAGCTGTTTTTT	CASSLWAGMITGELFF
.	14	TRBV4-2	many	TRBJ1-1	TGTGCCAGCAGCCACCTTCCGAGGAACACTGAAGCTTTCTTT	CASSHLPRNTEAFF
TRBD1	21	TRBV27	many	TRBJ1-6	TGTGCCAGCAGTCCAACCGGACAGGGGGTACAAGGGAGCTCCTATAATTCACCCCTCCACTTT	CASSPTGQGVQGSSYNSPLHF
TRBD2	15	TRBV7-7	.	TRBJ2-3	TGTGCTAGCAGCTTGCGCGGGGGGGAGGCAGATACGCAGTATTTT	CASSLRGGEADTQYF
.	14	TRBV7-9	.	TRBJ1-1	TGTGCCAGCAGCCCCCCTATCATCTCCCTCGAAGCTTTCTTT	CASSPPIISLEAFF
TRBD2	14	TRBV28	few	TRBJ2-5	TGTGCCAGCAGTTTTCGCGGGAGTGGTGAGACCCAGTACTTC	CASSFRGSGETQYF
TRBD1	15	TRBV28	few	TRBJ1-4	TGTGCCAGCAGTTCAGGACAGGGAGTTGCTGAAAAACTGTTTTTT	CASSSGQGVAEKLFF
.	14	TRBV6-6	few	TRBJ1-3	TGTGCCAGCAGTTCCGGACTTGGCGTGTATCCCATATATTTT	CASSSGLGVYPIYF
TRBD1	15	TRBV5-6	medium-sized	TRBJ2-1	TGTGCCAGCAGCTTGGGGGACAGGGCCTACAATGAGCAGTTCTTC	CASSLGDRAYNEQFF
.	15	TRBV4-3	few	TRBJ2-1	TGCGCCAGCAGCCAAGAACGGGGTTACTCCAATGAGCAGTTCTTC	CASSQERGYSNEQFF
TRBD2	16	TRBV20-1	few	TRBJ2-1	TGCAGTGCTCGGAAGCAACTAGCGGGACTTAACAATGAGCAGTTCTTC	CSARKQLAGLNNEQFF
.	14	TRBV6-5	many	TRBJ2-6	TGTGCCAGCAAACCTAGCTCTGGGGCCAACGTCCTGACTTTC	CASKPSSGANVLTF
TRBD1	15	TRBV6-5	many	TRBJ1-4	TGTGCCAGCAAGAACCAGGGGGGCTGGGATGAAAAACTGTTTTTT	CASKNQGGWDEKLFF
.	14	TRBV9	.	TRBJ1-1	TGTGCCAGCAGCGTAGGAACAGGGCGGACTGAAGCTTTCTTT	CASSVGTGRTEAFF
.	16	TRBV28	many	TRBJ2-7	TGTGCCAGCAGTCCGACCGGTGGGTTTCGGGTCTACGAGCAGTACTTC	CASSPTGGFRVYEQYF
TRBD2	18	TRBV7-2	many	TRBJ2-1	TGTGCCAGCAGCTTAGCGCTATCCCCCCTAGCGGGAGACTATGAGCAGTTCTTC	CASSLALSPLAGDYEQFF
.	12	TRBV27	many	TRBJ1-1	TGTGCCAGCAGGTCGGGTAACACTGAAGCTTTCTTT	CASRSGNTEAFF
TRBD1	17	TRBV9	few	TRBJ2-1	TGTGCCAGCAGCATCCACAACCTAGGACAGGGCACGAATGAGCAGTTCTTC	CASSIHNLGQGTNEQFF
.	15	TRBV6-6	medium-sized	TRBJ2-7	TGTGCCAGCGTGCGGGACTTTCAGCAAACCTACGAGCAGTACTTC	CASVRDFQQTYEQYF
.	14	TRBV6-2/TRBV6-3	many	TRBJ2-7	TGTGCCAGCACGGCTCTCCTGGGTCGAGGCGAGCAGTACTTC	CASTALLGRGEQYF